This TCR beta chain appears in the sequencing data of a study of identifying expanded T cells in peripheral blood (dated by TCRdb to between 2018 and 2020). With respect to the entire study: Technical replicates were generated by sequencing separate aliquots of the same genomic DNA pool, with four replicates compared pairwise.

The investigation overall reported the following: The authors expected that biological variance in healthy repertoires might rise further over much longer intervals, such as months to years. The beta-binomial model significantly reduced the number of clones called differentially abundant and the false-positive rate across all healthy-donor time intervals. Across all healthy donors, variance in clone template counts between two-week samples was found to increase significantly with total template count. The binomial model flagged around 1.2 differentially abundant clones between technical replicates, compared with approximately 15 over approximately 2 weeks and 19 over four weeks.

The immunoSEQ Assay, which relies on bias-controlled multiplex PCR amplification of genomic DNA, was used to profile TCRbeta CDR3 regions. Regarding the original processing steps: The absolute abundance of each unique TCRbeta CDR3 region was quantified after sequences were collapsed and filtered. Two models were used to test differential abundance: a binomial model (Fisher-equivalent) and a beta-binomial model that adds time-dependent variance fitted from healthy donors. Clones with fewer than 5 combined templates were removed, and a clone was called differentially abundant if the clone's Benjamini-Hochberg FDR was below 0.01. In the beta-binomial model, variance was expressed as a function of the total template count across the two samples, in the form v = (b*log(k)+a)^2. As stored in TCRdb, this immuneACCESS dataset retains in-frame rearrangements with V and J assigned. A fraction of the clones does not appear; measured against another copy, unresolved V genes explain less than half of the discrepancy, and the remainder lacks a known reason. V, J and clone size were drawn from that table, and D and trimming were deduced from the DNA. This sample has roughly 56,000 clones in its table, and over 80% of those were observed once. About a sixth of the sample is taken by the ten largest.

During the collection period, no infections or other immune events were recorded for the healthy donors. To calibrate time-dependent variance in a beta-binomial model of T-cell clone differential abundance, blood repertoires from healthy donors were used as a training cohort. The training cohort was composed of some ten healthy donors, 3 female and 7 male. An age range of roughly 29 to 70 years, with an average of about 45 years, was recorded for the donors. Whole blood from each healthy donor was obtained from a commercial supplier and was collected at three time points 2 to 3 weeks apart. For immunosequencing, genomic DNA was extracted from whole blood that had not been sorted. Worth noting for this clone: This receptor's antigen is unknown. No clone much larger than this one lies a single base away; base qualities are absent.

The CDR3 numbers 17 residues from cysteine through phenylalanine. Only the CDR3 region is kept as DNA, spanning 51 bases read in frame from base 1. V loses 4 bases of germline sequence and J loses 4 bases, and the interval between the two ends is 21 bases. CDR1 and CDR2, looked up from the germline V gene, are MNHNS and SASEGT. Sequencing was performed on blood. The receptor comes from a person aged 18-69 years in good health. The chain couples TRBV6-1 to TRBJ2-3, and perhaps TRBD2 as D gene, on 7 matching bases. The sequenced DNA: TGTGCCAGCAGTGGCACTGGAGGGGGGGTCGGTGCAGATACGCAGTATTTT. Its amino acids are CASSGTGGGVGADTQYF.